One sample yielded the 20 T cell receptor beta chains listed below, sequenced in a study of blood T cells in healthy people across ages. A second PCR, run for about 7 to 11 cycles, used a sample-barcoded 5' primer plus a J-beta primer mix. TCRdb ran MiXCR on the 5' RACE reads and lists one entry per CDR3 protein. This repertoire shows about 1.4 million distinct CDR3 sequences, approximately 59% found once; its top ten account for roughly 6.3%. Source material: blood. These receptors were taken from a young man in good health.

CDR3 sequence (DNA): TGTGCCAGCAGTGTCGAACTAGGGACCTACGAGCAGTACTTC. It specifies CASSVELGTYEQYF. The chain links TRBV25-1 to TRBJ2-7, with a weak D call TRBD2 (5 bases). This CDR3 has 14 residues. Germline CDR1 is MGHDK and CDR2 is SYGVNS. V shed 4 bases and J shed 2 bases, with 12 bases lying between them.

The rearrangement uses TRBV4-3 and TRBJ2-7; D tentatively reads TRBD1 or TRBD2 (5 bases each). This CDR3 region has 13 residues. The germline CDR1 and CDR2 sequences are LGHNA and YSLEER. Trimming left V 7 bases short and J 3 bases short, with 13 bases between. The CDR3 coding sequence is TGCGCCAGCAAGGTGGGACGGAACTACGAGCAGTACTTC. Translating it yields CASKVGRNYEQYF.

The chain recombines TRBV11-2 with TRBJ1-2; D uncertain. V was cut by 1 base and J by 4 bases, with 10 bases left in between. The CDR3 consists of 14 residues. Per the germline V gene, CDR1 is SGHAT and CDR2 is FQNNGV. The CDR3 is CASSLGSTSYGYTF. The CDR3 region has the DNA TGTGCCAGCAGCTTAGGTTCCACGTCCTATGGCTACACCTTC.

In its sample, this clonotype was seen a few times. The chain carries TRBV7-9 and TRBJ2-3; weak D call: TRBD1 (5 bases). The length of the CDR3 is 17 residues. CDR1 is SEHNR, CDR2 FQNEAQ, per germline (reference sequence). With 1 base removed from V and 0 bases from J, the gap between germline ends came to 14 bases. In DNA, the CDR3 is TGTGCCAGCAGCTTAGAACGTCGGACACCTAGCACAGATACGCAGTATTTT. Protein: CASSLERRTPSTDTQYF.

V usage is TRBV7-2 and J usage is TRBJ2-5; D ambiguous. The V gene lost 0 bases and the J gene lost 11 bases, with 10 bases spanning the gap. There are 12 residues in the CDR3. From germline, CDR1 is SGHTA and CDR2 FQGNSA. The CDR3 coding sequence is TGTGCCAGCAGCTTAGCGCAAGCACCTCAGTACTTC. Translating it yields CASSLAQAPQYF.

The gene calls are TRBV29-1 and TRBJ2-5; D perhaps matches TRBD1 (5 bases). Germline loops: CDR1 SQVTM, CDR2 ANQGSEA. V lost 5 bases, J lost 4 bases, and 14 bases lay in between. The CDR3 is 13 amino acids. For the CDR3, the DNA is TGCAGCGTTACCCGGACATTAGGAGAGACCCAGTACTTC. Protein sequence: CSVTRTLGETQYF.

The J gene is TRBJ1-5, the V gene TRBV20-1; D remains ambiguous. Germline-derived CDR1 and CDR2 are DFQATT and SNEGSKA (reference sequence). The V end lost 3 bases, the J end lost 6 bases, and 9 bases lay between the germline ends. The CDR3 is 12 amino acids. DNA of the CDR3: TGCAGTGCTAGTAAGCAAAGTCAGCCCCAGCATTTT. Protein sequence: CSASKQSQPQHF.

The J gene is TRBJ2-6, the V gene TRBV7-9, with 7 bases that match TRBD1. The length of the CDR3 is 17 residues. The V segment lost 5 bases and the J segment 3 bases; nucleotides outside the gene matches: 10. Germline V CDR1 and CDR2: SEHNR, FQNEAQ (reference sequence). CDR3 in DNA: TGTGCCAGCAGCCTAGACTTGACAGGGTTTGGGGCCAACGTCCTGACTTTC. Translation gives CASSLDLTGFGANVLTF.

The gene calls are TRBV12-3 or TRBV12-4 and TRBJ2-3; D is perhaps TRBD2 (7 bases). With 10 bases removed from V and 5 bases from J, the gap between germline ends came to 19 bases. The CDR3 totals 14 residues. This chain's CDR3 is CAIHGGARGDTQYF. The DNA of the CDR3 is TGTGCCATCCATGGGGGGGCCAGGGGAGATACGCAGTATTTT.

This sequence joins TRBV28 and TRBJ2-6, with TRBD1 matching over 8 bases. This CDR3 spans 18 amino acids. Unmatched junction bases numbered 11, after V lost 5 bases and J lost 2 bases. Looked up from germline, CDR1 is MDHEN and CDR2 is SYDVKM. The CDR3 sequence: CASSPRGQAAPGANVLTF. The DNA of the CDR3 is TGTGCCAGCAGTCCCAGGGGACAGGCGGCCCCTGGGGCCAACGTCCTGACTTTC.

This clonotype was detected once. The chain is built from TRBV21-1 and TRBJ2-5; the DNA was not used to check the table's D call, TRBD2. The DNA end is more similar to TRBJ2-7, so the J call may be wrong. TRBV21-1 is given as a pseudogene. The CDR3 contains 16 residues. The CDR3 loop is CASSKGGREGPYEQYF. CDR3 bases: TGTGCCAGCAGCAAAGGGGGGCGGGAGGGCCCCTACGAGCAGTACTTC.

The chain couples TRBV5-5 to TRBJ1-1; TRBD1 might be the D (5 bases). The CDR3 length is 13 residues. Trimming pared 4 bases from V and 1 base from J, leaving 8 bases between. Germline V gene data show CDR1 as SGHKS and CDR2 as YYEKEE (reference sequence). CDR3 protein: CASSRTQNTEAFF. Written as DNA, the CDR3 is TGTGCCAGCAGCCGGACACAGAACACTGAAGCTTTCTTT.

This clonotype was picked up a small number of times. The chain is built from TRBV25-1 and TRBJ2-3, with 7 bases identical to TRBD2. Germline CDR1 MGHDK, CDR2 SYGVNS. The CDR3 contains 14 residues. The V and J ends lost 6 bases and 0 bases, in that order; junction bases with no gene match: 3. CDR3 protein: CASRRAGSTDTQYF. CDR3 nucleotide sequence: TGTGCCAGCAGAAGAGCGGGGAGCACAGATACGCAGTATTTT.

On this clonotype: An end of the junction differs from the germline gene, which may be a read error. This chain joins TRBV5-1 and TRBJ2-1; 15 positions match TRBD2. Germline V CDR1 and CDR2: SGHRS, YFSETQ. The CDR3 has 14 residues. The CDR3 spells CASGLAGGYNEQFF. The CDR3 DNA reads as TGTGCCTCCGGACTAGCGGGGGGGTACAATGAGCAGTTCTTC.

Only one count was recorded for this clonotype. J is TRBJ1-2 and V is TRBV9, with D possibly TRBD1 on 5 matching bases. The V gene's germline CDR1 is SGDLS and CDR2 YYNGEE. The CDR3 length is 14 residues. The germline V and J ends were trimmed by 4 bases and 0 bases, with 10 bases remaining between them. In DNA, the CDR3 is TGTGCCAGCAGCCGCTCGACAGCTAACTATGGCTACACCTTC. Translating gives CASSRSTANYGYTF.

V is TRBV5-5 and J is TRBJ2-1; the D gene is possibly TRBD1 (5 bases). The ends were cut back, 4 bases at V and 6 bases at J, with 14 bases in the middle. The CDR3 contains 14 residues. Germline CDR1 SGHKS, CDR2 YYEKEE (reference sequence). The CDR3: CASSPVPGFNEQFF. DNA of the CDR3: TGTGCCAGCAGCCCAGTTCCAGGGTTCAATGAGCAGTTCTTC.

This clonotype has only a few counts. This chain joins TRBV7-9 and TRBJ1-2; weak D call: TRBD1 (6 bases). The CDR3 has 16 amino acids. Per the germline V gene, CDR1 is SEHNR and CDR2 is FQNEAQ (reference sequence). The germline V and J ends were trimmed by 2 bases and 2 bases, with 15 bases remaining between them. CDR3 in amino acids: CASSLLGGLDNYGYTF. The CDR3 nucleotides are TGTGCCAGCAGCTTATTAGGGGGATTGGACAACTATGGCTACACCTTC.

Worth noting for this clonotype: Sequence at one end of the junction differs from germline and may be a read error. V usage is TRBV28 and J usage is TRBJ2-6; no firm D call. Looked up from germline, CDR1 is MDHEN and CDR2 is SYDVKM. The CDR3 is 15 amino acids. The CDR3 loop is CASSSVISGVNVLTF. The CDR3 DNA is TGTGCCAGCAGTTCCGTCATCTCTGGGGTCAACGTCCTGACTTTC.

The chain is built from TRBV6-2 or TRBV6-3 and TRBJ1-6; 8 bases agree with TRBD1. V lost 6 bases and J lost 10; bases outside the gene matches: 8. This CDR3 has 14 residues. Germline V lookup: CDR1 MNHEY, CDR2 SVGEGT. The DNA for the CDR3 is TGTGCCAGCAGGCCGGGACAGGCGGTATCACCCCTCCACTTT. This codes for CASRPGQAVSPLHF.

The V call is TRBV7-9, the J call TRBJ2-4, with TRBD1 matching 7 bases. Germline CDR1 reads SEHNR; CDR2 reads FQNEAQ (reference sequence). The CDR3 covers 13 residues. J was trimmed by 6 bases and V by 4 bases; bases with no gene match: 3. CDR3 nucleotide sequence: TGTGCCAGCAGCTCCGACAGGGTAAACATTCAGTACTTC. It encodes CASSSDRVNIQYF.